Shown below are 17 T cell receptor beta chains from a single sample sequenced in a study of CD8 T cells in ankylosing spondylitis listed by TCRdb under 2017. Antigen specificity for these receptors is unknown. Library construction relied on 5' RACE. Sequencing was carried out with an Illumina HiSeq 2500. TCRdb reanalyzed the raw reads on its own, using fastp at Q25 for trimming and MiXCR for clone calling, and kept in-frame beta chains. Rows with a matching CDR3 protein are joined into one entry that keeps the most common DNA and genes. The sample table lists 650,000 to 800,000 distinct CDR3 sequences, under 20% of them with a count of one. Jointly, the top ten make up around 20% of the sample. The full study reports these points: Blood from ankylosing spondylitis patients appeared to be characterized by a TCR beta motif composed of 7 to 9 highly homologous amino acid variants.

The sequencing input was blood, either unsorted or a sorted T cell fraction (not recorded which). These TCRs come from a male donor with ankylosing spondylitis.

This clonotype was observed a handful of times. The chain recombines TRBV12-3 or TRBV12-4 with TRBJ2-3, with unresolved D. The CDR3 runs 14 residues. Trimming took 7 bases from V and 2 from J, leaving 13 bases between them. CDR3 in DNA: TGTGCCAGCACCCCGGGTCCTCCCACAGATACGCAGTATTTT. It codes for CASTPGPPTDTQYF.

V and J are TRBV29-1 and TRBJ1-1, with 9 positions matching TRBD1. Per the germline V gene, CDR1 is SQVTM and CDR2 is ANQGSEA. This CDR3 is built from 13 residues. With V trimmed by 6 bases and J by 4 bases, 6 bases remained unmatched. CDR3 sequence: CSVPGTGPTEAFF. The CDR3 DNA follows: TGCAGCGTACCCGGGACAGGGCCCACTGAAGCTTTCTTT. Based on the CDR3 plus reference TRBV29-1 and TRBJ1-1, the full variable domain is SAVISQKPSRDICQRGTSLTIQCQVDSQVTMMFWYRQQPGQSLTLIATANQGSEATYESGFVIDKFPISRPNLTFSTLTVSNMSPEDSSIYLCSVPGTGPTEAFFGQGTRLTVV.

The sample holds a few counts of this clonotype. CDR3 nucleotides: TGCAGCGTTGCTGGGCGGCCGGGAGGGGTAGGTGAGCAGTTCTTC. Amino acid sequence: CSVAGRPGGVGEQFF. The chain links TRBV29-1 to TRBJ2-1; 8 bases are shared with TRBD2. Germline loops: CDR1 SQVTM, CDR2 ANQGSEA. The V and J ends lost 4 bases and 9 bases, in that order; junction bases with no gene match: 14. The CDR3 covers 15 residues.

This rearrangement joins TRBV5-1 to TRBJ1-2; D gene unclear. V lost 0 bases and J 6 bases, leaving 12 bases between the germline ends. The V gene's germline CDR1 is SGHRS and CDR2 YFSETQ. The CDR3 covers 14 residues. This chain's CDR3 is CASSLDDGGNGYTF. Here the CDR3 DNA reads TGCGCCAGCAGCTTGGATGATGGAGGGAATGGCTACACCTTC.

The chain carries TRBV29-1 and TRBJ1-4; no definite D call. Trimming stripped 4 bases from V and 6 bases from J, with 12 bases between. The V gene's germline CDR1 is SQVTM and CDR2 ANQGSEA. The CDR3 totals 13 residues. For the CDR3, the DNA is TGCAGCGTTGTCGAGGGAGGAGATGAAAAACTGTTTTTT. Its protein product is CSVVEGGDEKLFF.

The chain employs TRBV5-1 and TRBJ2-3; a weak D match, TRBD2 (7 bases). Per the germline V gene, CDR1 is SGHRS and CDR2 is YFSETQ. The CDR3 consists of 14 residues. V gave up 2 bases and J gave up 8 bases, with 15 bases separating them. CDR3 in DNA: TGCGCCAGCAGCTTCGGCGGGGGCGTCGGTACGCAGTATTTT. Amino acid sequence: CASSFGGGVGTQYF.

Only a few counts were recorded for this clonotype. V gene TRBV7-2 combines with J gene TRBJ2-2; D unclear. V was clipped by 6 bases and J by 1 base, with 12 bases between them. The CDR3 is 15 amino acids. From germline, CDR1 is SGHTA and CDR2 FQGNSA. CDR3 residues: CASRSLTENTGELFF. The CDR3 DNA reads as TGTGCCAGCAGATCATTGACTGAGAACACCGGGGAGCTGTTTTTT. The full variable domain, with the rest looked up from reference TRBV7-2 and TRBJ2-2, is GAGVSQSPSNKVTEKGKDVELRCDPISGHTALYWYRQSLGQGLEFLIYFQGNSAPDKSGLPSDRFSAERTGGSVSTLTIQRTQQEDSAVYLCASRSLTENTGELFFGEGSRLTVL.

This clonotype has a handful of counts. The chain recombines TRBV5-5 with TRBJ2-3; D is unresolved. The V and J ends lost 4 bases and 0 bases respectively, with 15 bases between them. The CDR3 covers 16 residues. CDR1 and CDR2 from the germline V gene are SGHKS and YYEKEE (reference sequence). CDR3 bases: TGTGCCAGCAGCCCTGAACCGGGCCCTAGCACAGATACGCAGTATTTT. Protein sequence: CASSPEPGPSTDTQYF.

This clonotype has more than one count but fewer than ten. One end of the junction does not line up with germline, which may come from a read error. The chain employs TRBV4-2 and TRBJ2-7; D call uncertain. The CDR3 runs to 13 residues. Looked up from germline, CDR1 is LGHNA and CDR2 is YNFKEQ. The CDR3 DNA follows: TGTGCCAGCAGTCAAGGCTCCACCTACGAGCAGTACTTC. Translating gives CASSQGSTYEQYF.

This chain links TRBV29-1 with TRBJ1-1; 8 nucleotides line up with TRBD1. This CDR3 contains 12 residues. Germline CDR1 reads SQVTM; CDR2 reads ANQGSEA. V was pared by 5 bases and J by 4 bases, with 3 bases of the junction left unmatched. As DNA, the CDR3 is TGCAGCGTTCCAACAGGGGGCACTGAAGCTTTCTTT. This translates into CSVPTGGTEAFF.

The CDR3 loop reads CASSFRPRTSGDNEQFF. The CDR3 DNA reads TGTGCCAGCAGTTTCCGACCCCGGACTAGCGGTGACAATGAGCAGTTCTTC. The chain is built from TRBV6-2 or TRBV6-3 and TRBJ2-1; 10 bases fit TRBD2. Germline CDR1 and CDR2: MNHEY and SVGEGT. This CDR3 has 17 amino acids. The trim removed 4 bases at V and 5 bases at J, leaving 11 bases unmatched.

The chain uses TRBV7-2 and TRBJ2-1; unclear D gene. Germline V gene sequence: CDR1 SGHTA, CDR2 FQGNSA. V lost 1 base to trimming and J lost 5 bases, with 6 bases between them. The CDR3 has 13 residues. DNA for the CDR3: TGTGCCAGCAGCTTAGTTCGCGACAATGAGCAGTTCTTC. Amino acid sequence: CASSLVRDNEQFF.

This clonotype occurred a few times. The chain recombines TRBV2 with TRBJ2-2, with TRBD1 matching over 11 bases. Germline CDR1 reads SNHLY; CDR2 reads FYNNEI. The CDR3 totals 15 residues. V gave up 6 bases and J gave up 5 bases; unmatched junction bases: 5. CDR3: CASSRDRGSTGELFF. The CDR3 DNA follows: TGTGCCAGCAGCCGGGACAGGGGGTCGACCGGGGAGCTGTTTTTT. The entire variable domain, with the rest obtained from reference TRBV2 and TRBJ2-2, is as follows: EPEVTQTPSHQVTQMGQEVILRCVPISNHLYFYWYRQILGQKVEFLVSFYNNEISEKSEIFDDQFSVERPDGSNFTLKIRSTKLEDSAMYFCASSRDRGSTGELFFGEGSRLTVL.

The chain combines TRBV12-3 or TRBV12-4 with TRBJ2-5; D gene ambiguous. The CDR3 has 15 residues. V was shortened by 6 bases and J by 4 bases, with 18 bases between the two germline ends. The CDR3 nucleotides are TGTGCCAGCAGCCCCACGTACTTCTCCGGAGAGACCCAGTACTTC. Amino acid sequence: CASSPTYFSGETQYF.

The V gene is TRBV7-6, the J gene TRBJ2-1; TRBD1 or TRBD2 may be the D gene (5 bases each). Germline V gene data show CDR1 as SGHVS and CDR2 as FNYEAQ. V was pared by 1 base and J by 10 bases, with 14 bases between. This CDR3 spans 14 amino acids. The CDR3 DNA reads TGTGCCAGCAGCTTAGGAGGGGCCGGGCGGGAGCAGTTCTTC. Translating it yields CASSLGGAGREQFF.

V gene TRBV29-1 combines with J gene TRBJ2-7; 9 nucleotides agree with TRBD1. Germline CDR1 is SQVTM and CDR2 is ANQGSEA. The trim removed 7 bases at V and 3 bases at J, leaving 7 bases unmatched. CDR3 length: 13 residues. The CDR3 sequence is CSAKTGGGYEQYF. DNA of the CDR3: TGCAGCGCCAAGACAGGGGGAGGCTACGAGCAGTACTTC.

The CDR3 bases are TGTGCCAGCAGCTTAAGTCGGGGGAAAGGGGCCGGGGAGCTGTTTTTT. As protein: CASSLSRGKGAGELFF. V and J are TRBV7-3 and TRBJ2-2; tentative D call: TRBD2 (6 bases). From germline, CDR1 is SGHTA and CDR2 FQGTGA. CDR3 length: 16 residues. V lost 1 base and J lost 6, with 15 bases in between.